The 3 T cell receptor beta chains presented below share a single source sample, sequenced in a study of blood T cell repertoires in COVID-19. Repertoires were generated with immunoSEQ multiplex PCR, while TCRdb's copy carries only in-frame clones and drops some. The table lists about 59,000 clones, around 87% of them singletons, with roughly 6.7% in the top ten. The sequenced material came from peripheral blood. The receptors shown here come from a man in his sixties with active or convalescent COVID-19.

The chain has TRBV7-2 and TRBJ1-3; 7 nucleotides match TRBD1. The V gene end was trimmed by 5 bases and the J gene end by 1 base; junction bases not matched to a gene: 5. The germline CDR1 and CDR2 sequences are SGHTA and FQGNSA. The CDR3 is 15 amino acids. For the CDR3, the DNA is TGTGCCAGCAGCCCCAGACAGGGATCTGGAAACACCATATATTTT. Amino acids: CASSPRQGSGNTIYF.

The CDR3 DNA reads TGTGCCAGCAGCTTGGCACTTAATGAAAAACTGTTTTTT. Translation: CASSLALNEKLFF. The rearrangement joins TRBV5-5 to TRBJ1-4; D is ambiguous. V was pared by 0 bases and J by 4 bases, with 4 bases between. The CDR3 sequence is 13 residues long. CDR1 and CDR2 (germline): SGHKS, YYEKEE (reference sequence).

The DNA of the CDR3 is TGTGCCAGCAGGGACAGGGGCACAAACTCTGGGGCCAACGTCCTGACTTTC. Translated, it gives CASRDRGTNSGANVLTF. The chain recombines TRBV5-4 with TRBJ2-6; 9 bases align to TRBD1. Germline CDR1 SGHNT, CDR2 YYREEE (reference sequence). The CDR3 loop spans 17 amino acids. V was pared by 5 bases and J by 0 bases, with 6 bases of the junction left unmatched.